Included here is one T cell receptor beta chain sequence, with context. Its antigen is as yet unknown. This record belongs to a study of CD8+CD57+ T cells in acquired aplastic anemia. At the level of the study: When averaged, DNA from sorted CD4+ and CD8+ cells came to 2.5 to 3.5 ug. Whole-study results and caveats: For CD8+ Simpson's diversity, patients and controls showed no significant difference. Shared by patients and controls, approximately 29 CD8+ CDR3s were abundant in patients.

It was patients with CD8+CD57+ cell expansion by flow cytometry who were chosen for sequencing. Sampling of blood occurred while the patients had still received no therapy. Genomic DNA acted as the template from which TCR beta VDJ combination and CDR3 sequence profiling were carried out. TCRdb recomputed calls from the reads with MiXCR, one row per CDR3 protein. The sample lists around 160,000 distinct CDR3 sequences; less than 60% were seen once. This CDR3 spans 13 amino acids. Per germline, CDR1 SEHNR and CDR2 FQNEAQ (reference sequence). V was shortened by 3 bases and J by 0 bases, with 5 bases between the two germline ends.

The source material was sorted CD4+, CD8+, or CD8+CD57+ T cells (not recorded which) from PBMCs. The chain carries TRBV7-9 and TRBJ2-5; D is uncertain. The TCR sequence derives from a human donor with aplastic anemia. CDR3 in DNA: TGTGCCAGCAGCTTGGGTGACCAAGAGACCCAGTACTTC. Encoded protein: CASSLGDQETQYF. Full variable domain (missing parts from reference TRBV7-9 and TRBJ2-5): DTGVSQNPRHKITKRGQNVTFRCDPISEHNRLYWYRQTLGQGPEFLTYFQNEAQLEKSRLLSDRFSAERPKGSFSTLEIQRTEQGDSAMYLCASSLGDQETQYFGPGTRLLVL.